Described below is a single T cell receptor (beta chain) sequence and its context. Its antigen remains undetermined. No clone much larger than this one lies a single base away; base qualities are absent. Sequencer: Illumina HiSeq 2500. Quantitative 5'-RACE with molecular barcodes was used to prepare TCR beta libraries. The study's processing was this. A new computational method based on a probabilistic model of VDJ rearrangement was used to identify disease-linked TCR variants. Using fastp trimming at Q25 and MiXCR clonotype assembly, TCRdb reanalyzed the public sequencing data and kept in-frame beta chains. Rows with a matching CDR3 protein are joined into one entry that keeps the most common DNA and genes. TCRdb, not the original authors, processed these V and J calls. Within this sample are approximately 300,000 distinct CDR3 sequences, with about a fifth of them counted one time only. About 4% of the sample is held by the ten biggest clonotypes.

The CDR3 holds 15 amino acids from the cysteine to the phenylalanine. Here the CDR3 DNA is all that survives: 45 bases in frame from base 1. CDR1 and CDR2 are drawn from the germline V gene (reference sequence): DFQATT, SNEGSKA. Deletion took 1 base off V and 0 bases off J, with a span of 12 bases between the germline ends. The data stem from a study of CD8 T cells in ankylosing spondylitis (TCRdb year 2017). Regarding the study in general: To find TCR variants linked to disease, the study profiled T cell receptor beta repertoires in ankylosing spondylitis patients and healthy donors. The full study cohort was made up of roughly 25 ankylosing spondylitis patients and around 100 healthy donors. Samples of peripheral blood were taken, and for ankylosing spondylitis patients, synovial fluid was collected as well. The investigation overall reported the following: Some TCR beta motif variants had previously been reported in synovial fluid and blood of reactive arthritis patients, which suggested common disease-initiation mechanisms. According to the report, matched synovial fluid samples from ankylosing spondylitis patients were significantly enriched for the disease-linked clones. A TCR beta motif made up of roughly eight highly homologous amino acid variants appeared to be characteristic of blood from ankylosing spondylitis patients. The disease-linked clones had a CD8+ phenotype and were found at relatively low frequencies in peripheral blood.

Recombination linked TRBV20-1 to TRBJ1-2, with the D gene call left open. The source is a female donor with ankylosing spondylitis or in good health (not recorded which). The sequenced sample was blood, either unsorted or a sorted T cell fraction (not recorded which). The DNA sequence follows: TGCAGTGCTAGAGTGCTTGGTGATACTAACTATGGCTACACCTTC. Its translation reads: CSARVLGDTNYGYTF.